This entry lists 25 T cell receptor beta chains sequenced from one sample in a study of circulating CD8 cells and anti-PD-1 response in melanoma. Live CD3+CD8+TCRalphabeta+ cells were sorted into four subsets by PD-1 and/or TIGIT. Using 15 ng of total RNA, TCR libraries were made with the QIAseq Immune Repertoire TCR panel. TCRdb fed the reads into MiXCR, producing one record per CDR3 protein. The table includes about 500 distinct CDR3 sequences, around a tenth detected once. The sample here was CD8+ T cells from PBMCs, taken at baseline or after one month of anti-PD-1 therapy (not recorded which). These receptors were collected from a human donor with melanoma.

Sample share makes this clonotype large. V usage is TRBV2 and J usage is TRBJ2-7; 10 bases match TRBD2. The CDR3 totals 15 residues. V lost 3 bases and J lost 5; bases outside the gene matches: 7. Per the germline V gene, CDR1 is SNHLY and CDR2 is FYNNEI. The CDR3 nucleotides are TGTGCCAGCAGTGATCGTCAGCGGGAGGGCGACGAGCAGTACTTC. Protein product: CASSDRQREGDEQYF.

By sample share, this clonotype is medium-sized. This may be a read error: a much more frequent sequence differs by one nucleotide. The J gene is TRBJ2-1, the V gene TRBV19, with D maybe TRBD1 (5 bases). The length of the CDR3 is 14 residues. Germline values: CDR1 LNHDA, CDR2 SQIVND (reference sequence). The CDR3: CVSSIQGPYNEQFF. CDR3 nucleotide sequence: TGTGTCAGTAGTATCCAGGGCCCCTACAATGAGCAGTTCTTC. The variable domain in full, completed from reference TRBV19 and TRBJ2-1, reads DGGITQSPKYLFRKEGQNVTLSCEQNLNHDAMYWYRQDPGQGLRLIYYSQIVNDFQKGDIAEGYSVSREKKESFPLTVTSAQKNPTAFYLCVSSIQGPYNEQFFGPGTRLTVL.

In regard to this clonotype: A far larger clone is just one base off, so this is likely a read error. This chain joins TRBV5-5 and TRBJ2-1; 8 bases are a match to TRBD2. Germline CDR1 is SGHKS and CDR2 is YYEKEE (reference sequence). The V and J ends lost 4 bases and 5 bases, in that order; junction bases with no gene match: 5. The CDR3 is 14 amino acids. The CDR3 reads CASSKTSANNEQFF. In nucleotides, the CDR3 is TGTGCCAGCAGCAAGACTAGCGCCAACAATGAGCAGTTCTTC.

This clonotype is medium-sized in the sample. The chain is built from TRBV13 and TRBJ2-7, with 7 bases aligning to TRBD2. CDR1 and CDR2 (germline): PRHDT, FYEKMQ (reference sequence). With V trimmed by 5 bases and J by 2 bases, 6 bases remained unmatched. CDR3 length equals 14 residues. CDR3 protein: CASSPGLQTYEQYF. Written as DNA, the CDR3 is TGTGCCAGCAGCCCGGGACTACAAACCTACGAGCAGTACTTC.

By share, this clonotype counts as large. This chain uses TRBV7-3 with TRBJ2-2; a weak D match, TRBD2 (6 bases). V dropped 4 bases and J dropped 5 bases, with 23 bases sitting between them. Looked up from germline, CDR1 is SGHTA and CDR2 is FQGTGA. This CDR3 is 18 amino acids long. CDR3 in amino acids: CASSSRGSAGPRTGELFF. The CDR3 nucleotides are TGTGCCAGCAGCTCCCGAGGTTCCGCGGGGCCTAGGACCGGGGAGCTGTTTTTT.

About this clonotype itself: One junction end disagrees with the germline gene, perhaps due to a read error. V and J are TRBV28 and TRBJ1-1; no clear D. Germline-derived CDR1 and CDR2 are MDHEN and SYDVKM. This CDR3 spans 16 amino acids. CDR3 nucleotides: TGCGCCAGCAGTTTTCCCCTCGGCCAGAGGAACACTGAAGCTTTCTTT. Amino acids: CASSFPLGQRNTEAFF.

By sample fraction, this clonotype is medium-sized (0.01 to 0.1%). This rearrangement joins TRBV19 to TRBJ2-6; D is undetermined. This CDR3 is built from 16 residues. Germline V lookup: CDR1 LNHDA, CDR2 SQIVND (reference sequence). V shed 3 bases and J shed 4 bases, with 13 bases lying between them. The CDR3, as DNA: TGTGCCAGTAGTATGAATCCCCCTGGAGGGGCCAACGTCCTGACTTTC. Translation: CASSMNPPGGANVLTF.

By frequency in the sample, this clonotype is medium-sized. This chain connects TRBV19 to TRBJ2-3; unclear D gene. Germline CDR1 reads LNHDA; CDR2 reads SQIVND (reference sequence). V dropped 6 bases and J dropped 6 bases, with 22 bases sitting between them. The CDR3 covers 16 residues. The CDR3 protein is CASRRSRRMQADTQYF. The DNA for the CDR3 is TGTGCCAGTAGGCGATCCCGACGTATGCAGGCGGATACGCAGTATTTT.

By frequency in the sample, this clonotype is medium-sized (0.01 to 0.1%). A much more abundant neighbour one base away suggests this may be a read error. The chain links TRBV6-6 to TRBJ2-7, with 9 bases matching TRBD1. CDR1 MNHNY and CDR2 SVGAGI come from the germline V gene (reference sequence). This CDR3 has 14 amino acids. The CDR3 here is CASSYRDRDWELYF. In DNA form, the CDR3 reads TGTGCCAGCAGTTACCGGGACAGGGATTGGGAGCTGTACTTC.

This clonotype is medium-sized by share. The rearrangement joins TRBV19 to TRBJ2-2; possibly TRBD1 for D (6 bases). Germline V gives CDR1 LNHDA, CDR2 SQIVND (reference sequence). The CDR3 is 16 amino acids. Trimming left V 4 bases short and J 1 base short, with 13 bases between. The CDR3 loop is CASSTPWTVNTGELFF. In DNA, the CDR3 is TGTGCCAGTAGTACCCCCTGGACAGTGAACACCGGGGAGCTGTTTTTT.

This clonotype is judged large. CDR3 residues: CASSLNFNSYEQYF. In DNA, the CDR3 is TGTGCCAGCAGTTTGAACTTTAATTCCTACGAGCAGTACTTC. This chain uses TRBV28 with TRBJ2-7, with D unclear. The CDR3 is 14 residues long. The V end was cut by 3 bases, the J end by 1 base, with 10 bases between. Germline CDR1 reads MDHEN; CDR2 reads SYDVKM.

This clonotype is deemed large (0.1 to 1%). The CDR3 sequence is CASSLSGSPNNEQFF. CDR3 nucleotide sequence: TGTGCCAGCAGTTTGAGCGGGAGTCCGAACAATGAGCAGTTCTTC. The gene calls are TRBV28 and TRBJ2-1; 8 positions agree with TRBD2. With 3 bases clipped from V and 5 bases from J, the junction kept 6 bases outside the gene matches. CDR1 and CDR2 from the germline V gene are MDHEN and SYDVKM. This CDR3 spans 15 amino acids.

By share, this clonotype counts as large. V and J are TRBV2 and TRBJ2-7; no firm D call. V was cut by 6 bases and J by 3 bases, with 3 bases left in between. CDR3 length: 10 amino acids. Per germline, CDR1 SNHLY and CDR2 FYNNEI. The CDR3 reads CASSGYEQYF. In DNA form, the CDR3 reads TGTGCCAGCAGCGGCTACGAGCAGTACTTC.

By share of the sample, this clonotype is large. The chain carries TRBV19 and TRBJ2-1; 11 nucleotides align to TRBD2. Germline loops: CDR1 LNHDA, CDR2 SQIVND (reference sequence). The length of the CDR3 is 18 residues. The ends lost 5 bases at V and 9 bases at J; junction bases unmatched: 18. CDR3 DNA: TGTGCCAGTAGTCTCTTTCTGGCTAGCGGGAGGCCGGGGGGTGAGCAGTTCTTC. Amino acid sequence: CASSLFLASGRPGGEQFF.

Relative to its sample, this clonotype is medium-sized. This chain links TRBV2 with TRBJ2-1; D is perhaps TRBD1 (6 bases). Trimming left V 4 bases short and J 5 bases short, with 21 bases between. The length of the CDR3 is 17 residues. The V gene's germline CDR1 is SNHLY and CDR2 FYNNEI. This chain's CDR3 is CASSVPPTGVNNNEQFF. CDR3 nucleotide sequence: TGTGCCAGCAGTGTACCCCCGACAGGAGTAAATAACAATGAGCAGTTCTTC.

This clonotype is medium-sized (0.01 to 0.1%). This rearrangement joins TRBV20-1 to TRBJ2-1; the D gene is possibly TRBD2 (6 bases). V shed 4 bases and J shed 4 bases, with 17 bases lying between them. The germline CDR1 and CDR2 sequences are DFQATT and SNEGSKA (reference sequence). This CDR3 comprises 15 residues. The CDR3 nucleotides read TGCAGTGCTACCCAGTCTGGCGGGGCGTACAATGAGCAGTTCTTC. Translating it yields CSATQSGGAYNEQFF.

This clonotype is categorized as large. The chain has TRBV19 and TRBJ2-1, with 8 bases that match TRBD2. The CDR3 totals 16 residues. V was clipped by 5 bases and J by 0 bases; unmatched bases: 6. Per germline, CDR1 LNHDA and CDR2 SQIVND (reference sequence). The CDR3 reads CASSRGRRSSYNEQFF. In DNA form, the CDR3 reads TGTGCCAGTAGTCGCGGGAGGCGGAGCTCCTACAATGAGCAGTTCTTC. The full variable domain, with the rest looked up from reference TRBV19 and TRBJ2-1, is DGGITQSPKYLFRKEGQNVTLSCEQNLNHDAMYWYRQDPGQGLRLIYYSQIVNDFQKGDIAEGYSVSREKKESFPLTVTSAQKNPTAFYLCASSRGRRSSYNEQFFGPGTRLTVL.

By share of the sample, this clonotype is medium-sized. The chain couples TRBV28 to TRBJ2-7; 10 bases fit TRBD2. Trimming took 2 bases from V and 6 from J; bases not matched to a gene: 16. Germline V gives CDR1 MDHEN, CDR2 SYDVKM. The CDR3 is 18 residues long. The CDR3 region is CASSLPAGGRLVSGEQYF. The CDR3 nucleotides are TGTGCCAGCAGTTTACCAGCGGGGGGGAGGTTGGTATCCGGCGAGCAGTACTTC. The complete variable domain, with remaining parts taken from reference TRBV28 and TRBJ2-7, reads DVKVTQSSRYLVKRTGEKVFLECVQDMDHENMFWYRQDPGLGLRLIYFSYDVKMKEKGDIPEGYSVSREKKERFSLILESASTNQTSMYLCASSLPAGGRLVSGEQYFGPGTRLTVT.

This clonotype is medium-sized within its sample. The V call is TRBV20-1, the J call TRBJ2-7, with D perhaps TRBD1 (6 bases). Trimming took off 5 bases at V and 1 base at J, with 12 bases between the two ends. Per germline, CDR1 DFQATT and CDR2 SNEGSKA (reference sequence). The CDR3 totals 13 residues. The DNA for the CDR3 is TGCAGTGCTCGTACAGGGATTTCCTACGAGCAGTACTTC. It yields the protein CSARTGISYEQYF.

By sample share, this clonotype is large (0.1 to 1%). The J gene is TRBJ2-1, the V gene TRBV19; the match to TRBD2 covers 9 bases. This CDR3 region has 18 residues. V lost 2 bases to trimming and J lost 3 bases; unmatched junction nucleotides: 11. CDR1 and CDR2 from the germline V gene are LNHDA and SQIVND (reference sequence). CDR3 coding DNA: TGTGCCAGTAGTATATCCTCTGCGGGAGGGTCACACTACAATGAGCAGTTCTTC. It encodes CASSISSAGGSHYNEQFF.

By share, this clonotype ranks as medium-sized. The CDR3 DNA is TGTGCCAGTAGTATCAACGCAGGGAGTCGCTTCTCCTACGAGCAGTACTTC. It translates to CASSINAGSRFSYEQYF. The chain recombines TRBV19 with TRBJ2-7; either TRBD1 or TRBD2 may fit D (5 bases each). CDR1 LNHDA and CDR2 SQIVND come from the germline V gene (reference sequence). The length of the CDR3 is 17 residues. V was cut by 3 bases and J by 0 bases, with 18 bases left in between.

Note on this clonotype: A much larger clone is a single base away; this may be a read error. V gene TRBV2 combines with J gene TRBJ2-7, with 8 bases fitting TRBD2. Germline-derived CDR1 and CDR2 are SNHLY and FYNNEI. This CDR3 is 14 amino acids long. CDR3 nucleotide sequence: TGTGCCGGCAGTGTACTAGCGGAAACCTACGAGCAGTACTTC. The encoded protein is CAGSVLAETYEQYF.

By share, this clonotype ranks as large. The chain recombines TRBV29-1 with TRBJ2-1; the D is unclear. The CDR3 has 11 amino acids. Germline V CDR1 and CDR2: SQVTM, ANQGSEA. V was cut by 0 bases and J by 10 bases, with 7 bases left in between. This CDR3 reads CSVEEPAEQFF. CDR3 in DNA: TGCAGCGTTGAAGAGCCGGCAGAGCAGTTCTTC.

This clonotype counts as medium-sized. The V and J genes are TRBV19 and TRBJ2-1, with D possibly matching TRBD2 (5 bases). V was clipped by 3 bases and J by 7 bases, with 16 bases between them. The CDR3 has 15 residues. The V gene's germline CDR1 is LNHDA and CDR2 SQIVND (reference sequence). CDR3 in amino acids: CASSIRARDPNEQFF. The CDR3 nucleotides are TGTGCCAGTAGTATCCGGGCCCGGGATCCGAATGAGCAGTTCTTC.

This chain connects TRBV7-9 to TRBJ2-1; 10 nucleotides match TRBD1. The CDR3 runs 18 residues. After removal of 3 bases from V and 3 bases from J, the junction contained 11 bases not matched to a gene. Germline V gene lookup returns CDR1 SEHNR and CDR2 FQNEAQ (reference sequence). CDR3 loop: CASSLLLTGTGDYNEQFF. Written as DNA, the CDR3 is TGTGCCAGCAGCTTGCTTTTGACCGGGACAGGGGACTACAATGAGCAGTTCTTC.